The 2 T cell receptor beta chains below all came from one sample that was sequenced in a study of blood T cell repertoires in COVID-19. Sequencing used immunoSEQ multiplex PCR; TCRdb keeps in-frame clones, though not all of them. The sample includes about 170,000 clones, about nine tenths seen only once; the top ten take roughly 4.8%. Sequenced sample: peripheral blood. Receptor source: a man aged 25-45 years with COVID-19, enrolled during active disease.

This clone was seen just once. This CDR3 reads CASSSMAGGSYEQYF. CDR3 nucleotide sequence: TGTGCCAGCAGCTCAATGGCGGGAGGTTCCTACGAGCAGTACTTC. The rearrangement links TRBV5-6 to TRBJ2-7; TRBD2 matches at 8 bases. The CDR3 is made up of 15 amino acids. CDR1 and CDR2 (germline): SGHDT, YYEEEE. With 3 bases clipped from V and 1 base from J, the junction kept 6 bases outside the gene matches.

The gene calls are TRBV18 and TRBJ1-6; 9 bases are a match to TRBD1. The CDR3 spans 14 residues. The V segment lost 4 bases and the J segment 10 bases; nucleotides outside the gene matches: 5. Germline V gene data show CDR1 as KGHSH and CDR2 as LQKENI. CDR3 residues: CASSLDRGGSPLHF. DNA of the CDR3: TGTGCCAGCTCACTGGACAGGGGAGGGTCACCCCTCCACTTT.